This T cell receptor (beta chain) was identified in a study of regulatory T cells in long-lasting Graves disease. Study-level information: The term persistent Graves' disease signified upward of 5 years on antithyroid drugs with positive TSH receptor antibodies. Study conclusions and caveats: Persistent Graves' patients showed a TCR diversity that was lower than that of newly diagnosed ones.

This clonotype turned up a few times. The antigen remains undetermined. Combining iRepertoire HTBI primers with Arm-PCR of CDR3 regions, the authors built TCR beta libraries. Under the authors' procedure: Detected in the samples were approximately 58 TRBV and 12 to 15 TRBJ segments. TCRdb redid the calling of the multiplex PCR reads with MiXCR, one entry per CDR3 protein. The V and J calls were not made by the authors but by TCRdb's processing. The repertoire holds roughly 470,000 distinct CDR3 sequences, with more than 20% as singletons. Time point reported: persistent/refractory GD, antithyroid drugs over 5 years with positive TRAb. Construction of the TCR library relied on RNA isolated from PBMCs. This specimen was peripheral blood mononuclear cells (PBMCs), taken when the disease was refractory, from a patient treated with antithyroid drugs. The receptor's source is a female donor with Graves disease.

CDR3 loop: CASSSPRGLETQYF. The CDR3 nucleotides read TGTGCCAGCAGCTCACCCAGGGGGTTGGAGACCCAGTACTTC. The chain is built from TRBV7-9 and TRBJ2-5; the match to TRBD1 covers 7 bases. Germline-derived CDR1 and CDR2 are SEHNR and FQNEAQ (reference sequence). The CDR3 is 14 amino acids. V was clipped by 4 bases and J by 5 bases; unmatched bases: 7.